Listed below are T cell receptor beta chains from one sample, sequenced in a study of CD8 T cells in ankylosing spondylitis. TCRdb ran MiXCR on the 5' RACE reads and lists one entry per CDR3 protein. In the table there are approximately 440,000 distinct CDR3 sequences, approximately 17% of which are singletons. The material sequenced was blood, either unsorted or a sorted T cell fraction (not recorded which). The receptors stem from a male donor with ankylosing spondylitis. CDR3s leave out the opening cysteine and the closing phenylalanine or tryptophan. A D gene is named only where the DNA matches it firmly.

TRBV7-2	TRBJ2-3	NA	ASSSAESTDTQY
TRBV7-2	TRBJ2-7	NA	ASTSASGPKRYEQY
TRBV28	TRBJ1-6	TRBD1	ASSLRTGNSPLH
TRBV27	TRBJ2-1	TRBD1	ASSFFGTGNEQF
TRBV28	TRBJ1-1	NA	ASSLGGAPTEAF
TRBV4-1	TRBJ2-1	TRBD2	ASSPQRGSTRNEQF
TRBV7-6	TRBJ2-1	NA	ASSLVGRGPPYNEQF
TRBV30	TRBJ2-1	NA	AWSPTQGPQF
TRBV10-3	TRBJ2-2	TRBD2	AISDGLAGNTGELF
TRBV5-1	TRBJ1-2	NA	ASSSRDNYGYT
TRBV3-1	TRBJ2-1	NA	ASSLFLDSSYNEQF
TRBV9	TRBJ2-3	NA	ASSATTGYTDTQY
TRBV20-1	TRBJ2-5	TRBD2	SASDGGKETQY
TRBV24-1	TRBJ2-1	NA	ATSDPGYEQF
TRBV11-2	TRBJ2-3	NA	ASSRGHTQY